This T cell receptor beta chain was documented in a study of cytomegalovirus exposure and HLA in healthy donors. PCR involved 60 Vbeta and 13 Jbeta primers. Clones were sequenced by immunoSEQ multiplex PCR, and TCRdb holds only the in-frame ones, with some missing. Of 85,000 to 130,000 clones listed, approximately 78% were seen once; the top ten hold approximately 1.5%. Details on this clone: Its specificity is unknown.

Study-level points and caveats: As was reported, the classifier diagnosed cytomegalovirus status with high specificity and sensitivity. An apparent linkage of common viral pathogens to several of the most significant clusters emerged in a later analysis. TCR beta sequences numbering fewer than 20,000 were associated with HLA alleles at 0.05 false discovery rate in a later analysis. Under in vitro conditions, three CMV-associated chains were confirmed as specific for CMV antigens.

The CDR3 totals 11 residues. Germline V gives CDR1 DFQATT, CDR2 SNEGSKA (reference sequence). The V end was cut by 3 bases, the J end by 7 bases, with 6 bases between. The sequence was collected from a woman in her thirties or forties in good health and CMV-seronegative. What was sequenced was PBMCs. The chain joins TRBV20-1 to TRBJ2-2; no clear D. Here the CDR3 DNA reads TGCAGTGCTAGTCCGGTCGGGGAGCTGTTTTTT. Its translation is CSASPVGELFF.